Below, one T cell receptor beta chain is given with its context. These data come from a study of blood T cell repertoires in COVID-19. As for the study in general: COVID-19 samples collected from the United States, Italy and Spain covered acute and convalescent phases. Sources were T cells, B-cell-depleted T cells, or PBMCs; the material itself was cDNA or gDNA.

Assay: immunoSEQ multiplex PCR; the TCRdb copy retains only in-frame clones and omits some. The repertoire has about 190,000 clones, nearly 90% of them found once; the top ten carry about 0.59%. Germline V gene lookup returns CDR1 GTSNPN and CDR2 SVGIG (reference sequence). The CDR3 totals 17 residues. V was shortened by 2 bases and J by 0 bases, with 17 bases between the two germline ends. The chain couples TRBV30 to TRBJ1-5, with TRBD1 as a possible D gene (5 bases). The sequence derives from a man aged 50 or older with acute or convalescent COVID-19. The sequenced sample consisted of peripheral blood. The CDR3 DNA is TGTGCCTGGAGTAGGGGAACCATTGGGGATAGCAATCAGCCCCAGCATTTT. As protein: CAWSRGTIGDSNQPQHF.